This TCR beta chain was found in a study of Ad26.COV2.S vaccination and SARS-CoV-2 variants. Study background: Recipients of Ad26.COV2.S got it intramuscularly, once or twice 56 days apart.

The study's findings and limits: It was found that vaccine and placebo recipients had similar non-spike TCR breadth.

This CDR3 region has 13 residues. Germline V gene data show CDR1 as KGHSH and CDR2 as LQKENI. Trimming took off 6 bases at V and 3 bases at J, with 12 bases between the two ends. Libraries were prepared by immunoSEQ multiplex PCR; TCRdb keeps only in-frame clonotypes and omits some of them. The sample shows 350,000 to 500,000 clones, approximately 92% of them seen only once. As regards this clone: Its antigen is as yet unknown.

Treatment denoted: approximately 18 received Ad26.COV2.S at low or high dose, single or two shots; 5 received placebo; per-sample allocation not given. Day 63 after the first vaccine or placebo injection was the time point for sampling. Cohort 1b enrolled adults aged 18-55 years in Boston. The V gene is TRBV18, the J gene TRBJ2-7, with unresolved D. The receptor was isolated from a person aged 18-60 years who received the Ad26.COV2.S COVID-19 vaccine or a placebo. Sequences were derived from peripheral blood, sampled in a trial of Ad26.COV2.S vaccine versus placebo. CDR3 sequence reads: CASSLGRFYEQYV. The DNA of the CDR3 is TGTGCCAGCTCTCTTGGACGGTTCTACGAGCAGTACGTC.